The 27 T cell receptor beta chains in this list originate from one sample, sequenced in a study of blood T cell repertoires in COVID-19. The protocol was immunoSEQ multiplex PCR, while the TCRdb copy is restricted to in-frame clones and leaves out a portion. In the table there are a few hundred thousand clones, approximately 90% of which are singletons. The sequenced sample consisted of peripheral blood. These receptors all stem from a man aged 30 to 39 with acute or convalescent COVID-19.

The chain carries TRBV18 and TRBJ1-5; D remains ambiguous. Germline-derived CDR1 and CDR2 are KGHSH and LQKENI. The CDR3 totals 15 residues. V was trimmed by 2 bases and J by 4 bases, leaving 12 bases between them. As DNA, the CDR3 is TGTGCCAGCTCACCAGGAGGACCTAGGAATCAGCCCCAGCATTTT. It encodes CASSPGGPRNQPQHF.

The chain has TRBV29-1 and TRBJ2-1; TRBD2 matches at 13 bases. V shed 0 bases, J shed 10 bases, and the junction held 9 bases outside the gene matches. There are 16 residues in the CDR3. In germline, CDR1 is SQVTM, CDR2 ANQGSEA. The CDR3 DNA reads TGCAGCGTTGAAGATCCCACTAGCGGGAGGGCCGGGGAGCAGTTCTTC. Protein sequence: CSVEDPTSGRAGEQFF.

The genes are TRBV27 and TRBJ1-2; 10 bases are shared with TRBD1. The length of the CDR3 is 15 residues. V trimming: 4 bases; J trimming: 8 bases; junction bases outside the gene matches: 10. Germline-derived CDR1 and CDR2 are MNHEY and SMNVEV (reference sequence). This CDR3 is CASSSDDRGREGYTF. In nucleotides, the CDR3 is TGTGCCAGCAGTTCCGACGACAGGGGGCGCGAGGGCTACACCTTC.

The chain carries TRBV3-1 (or the pseudogene TRBV3-2) and TRBJ1-1, with D hard to call. Deletions cut 1 base from V and 0 bases from J, with 15 bases between. This CDR3 is 17 amino acids long. Germline V gene lookup returns CDR1 LGHDT and CDR2 YNNKEL (reference sequence). The CDR3 is CASSQGGYRRMNTEAFF. Written as DNA, the CDR3 is TGTGCCAGCAGCCAAGGTGGCTATAGGCGGATGAACACTGAAGCTTTCTTT.

The table lists this clone with a count of one. The V gene is TRBV5-1, the J gene TRBJ2-7, with TRBD1 identical over 8 bases. The CDR3 has 15 amino acids. From germline, CDR1 is SGHRS and CDR2 YFSETQ. Trimming took 0 bases from V and 3 from J; bases not matched to a gene: 5. The CDR3 DNA is TGCGCCAGCAGCTTGGGGGACAGGTCCCTCTACGAGCAGTACTTC. As protein: CASSLGDRSLYEQYF. Filled out from reference TRBV5-1 and TRBJ2-7, the complete variable domain reads KAGVTQTPRYLIKTRGQQVTLSCSPISGHRSVSWYQQTPGQGLQFLFEYFSETQRNKGNFPGRFSGRQFSNSRSEMNVSTLELGDSALYLCASSLGDRSLYEQYFGPGTRLTVT.

This rearrangement joins TRBV5-4 to TRBJ2-4, with TRBD2 matching 8 bases. This CDR3 has 17 residues. From germline, CDR1 is SGHNT and CDR2 YYREEE (reference sequence). Losses at the gene ends were 1 base for V and 3 bases for J; bases not matched to a gene: 9. As DNA, the CDR3 is TGTGCCAGCAGCTTGACCCCTATCCGGGGGGGCAAAAACATTCAGTACTTC. Its translation: CASSLTPIRGGKNIQYF.

In regard to this clone: In the same sample, other DNA sequences code for this CDR3. This chain links TRBV28 with TRBJ2-7, with D tentatively TRBD1 (5 bases). CDR3 size: 14 residues. CDR1 MDHEN and CDR2 SYDVKM come from the germline V gene. V was shortened by 1 base and J by 0 bases, with 7 bases between the two germline ends. CDR3 coding DNA: TGTGCCAGCAGTTTATCCCAGGGCTCCTACGAGCAGTACTTC. It encodes CASSLSQGSYEQYF. The full variable domain, completed using reference TRBV28 and TRBJ2-7, is DVKVTQSSRYLVKRTGEKVFLECVQDMDHENMFWYRQDPGLGLRLIYFSYDVKMKEKGDIPEGYSVSREKKERFSLILESASTNQTSMYLCASSLSQGSYEQYFGPGTRLTVT.

The J gene is TRBJ2-6, the V gene TRBV29-1; 10 nucleotides line up with TRBD1. V trimming: 7 bases; J trimming: 6 bases; junction bases outside the gene matches: 3. This CDR3 contains 13 residues. Per the germline V gene, CDR1 is SQVTM and CDR2 is ANQGSEA. The CDR3 region has the DNA TGCAGCGCCGGACAGGGGGAGGCCAACGTCCTGACTTTC. Amino acid sequence: CSAGQGEANVLTF.

This clone was observed a single time. V usage is TRBV24-1 and J usage is TRBJ2-1; TRBD2 matches at 10 bases. The germline V gene encodes CDR1 KGHDR and CDR2 SFDVKD. This CDR3 comprises 16 residues. V was pared by 3 bases and J by 2 bases, with 3 bases of the junction left unmatched. The CDR3 DNA sequence: TGTGCCACCAGTGATGGAGCGGGAGGGGCCTACAATGAGCAGTTCTTC. Its translation: CATSDGAGGAYNEQFF.

This clone appeared a few times. This rearrangement joins TRBV28 to TRBJ1-1, with TRBD1 matching over 7 bases. Germline CDR1 MDHEN, CDR2 SYDVKM. This CDR3 is built from 15 residues. V lost 2 bases, J lost 6 bases, and 9 bases stayed unmatched. CDR3 nucleotide sequence: TGTGCCAGCAGTTTAACGTCAGGGGGTCAGTCTGAAGCTTTCTTT. It encodes CASSLTSGGQSEAFF.

This clone has just one count. The chain couples TRBV28 to TRBJ1-2; D possibly corresponds to TRBD1 (5 bases). Trimming took off 6 bases at V and 4 bases at J, with 15 bases between the two ends. This CDR3 has 14 amino acids. Germline V lookup: CDR1 MDHEN, CDR2 SYDVKM. The CDR3 DNA is TGTGCCAGCAGGCGGGGGGGGTTTGGCTATGGCTACACCTTC. It specifies CASRRGGFGYGYTF.

The chain employs TRBV21-1 and TRBJ1-5; the table gives TRBD1 as D, unverified against the DNA. TRBV21-1 is reported as a pseudogene. The CDR3 has 19 residues. CDR3 amino acids: CASSTEDRGVHAGNQPQHF. The CDR3 nucleotides are TGTGCCAGCAGCACAGAGGACAGGGGGGTTCACGCGGGCAATCAGCCCCAGCATTTT.

The chain links TRBV6-6 to TRBJ2-1; 8 nucleotides match TRBD2. Germline V gene lookup returns CDR1 MNHNY and CDR2 SVGAGI (reference sequence). This CDR3 is built from 15 residues. The junction had 9 bases not matched to a gene; V was cut back by 2 bases and J by 9 bases. The CDR3 reads CASSYGGTSGSEQFF. The CDR3 coding sequence is TGTGCCAGCAGTTACGGTGGGACGAGCGGGAGTGAGCAGTTCTTC.

V usage is TRBV25-1 and J usage is TRBJ2-3; TRBD2 matches 10 bases. With 4 bases clipped from V and 6 bases from J, the junction kept 7 bases outside the gene matches. The CDR3 consists of 15 residues. CDR1 and CDR2 (germline): MGHDK, SYGVNS. The chain's CDR3 is CASSGLAGLGDTQYF. CDR3 DNA sequence: TGTGCCAGCAGTGGACTAGCGGGCCTAGGGGATACGCAGTATTTT.

V usage is TRBV18 and J usage is TRBJ2-1; 7 nucleotides match TRBD1. Germline V CDR1 and CDR2: KGHSH, LQKENI. The CDR3 extends over 16 amino acids. V trimming: 1 base; J trimming: 0 bases; junction bases outside the gene matches: 3. The CDR3 bases are TGTGCCAGCTCACCACGAGGGGGCAACTCCTACAATGAGCAGTTCTTC. This translates into CASSPRGGNSYNEQFF.

The chain carries TRBV7-2 and TRBJ2-7; D not resolved. V shed 3 bases and J shed 2 bases, with 14 bases lying between them. This CDR3 is built from 15 residues. CDR1 and CDR2 (germline): SGHTA, FQGNSA. The CDR3 DNA reads as TGTGCCAGCAGCTTTAGAGCCGTTCTCACCTACGAGCAGTACTTC. Protein: CASSFRAVLTYEQYF.

The chain uses TRBV19 and TRBJ1-4; 10 positions agree with TRBD1. The CDR3 length is 17 residues. The V gene's germline CDR1 is LNHDA and CDR2 SQIVND (reference sequence). V trimming: 5 bases; J trimming: 8 bases; junction bases outside the gene matches: 14. The CDR3 region has the DNA TGTGCCAGTAGTGCGTTGAGACAGGGGGCCGGCCGGGAAAAACTGTTTTTT. This translates into CASSALRQGAGREKLFF.

The chain employs TRBV3-1 (or the pseudogene TRBV3-2) and TRBJ2-4; possibly TRBD1 for D (6 bases). Per the germline V gene, CDR1 is LGHDT and CDR2 is YNNKEL (reference sequence). The V end was cut by 4 bases, the J end by 10 bases, with 14 bases between. The CDR3 runs to 13 residues. As DNA, the CDR3 is TGTGCCAGCAGCCCAACAGGACAGAAGATTCAGTACTTC. As protein: CASSPTGQKIQYF.

The chain uses TRBV4-1 and TRBJ2-2, with D perhaps TRBD1 (5 bases). This CDR3 has 17 amino acids. Trimming stripped 0 bases from V and 0 bases from J, with 11 bases between. The germline gives CDR1 MGHRA, CDR2 YSYEKL. The CDR3: CASSQERQGANTGELFF. The DNA for the CDR3 is TGCGCCAGCAGCCAAGAACGTCAGGGCGCGAACACCGGGGAGCTGTTTTTT.

The chain links TRBV20-1 to TRBJ1-5; TRBD1 might be the D (6 bases). CDR3 length: 14 residues. V gave up 3 bases and J gave up 5 bases, with 14 bases separating them. Germline CDR1 reads DFQATT; CDR2 reads SNEGSKA (reference sequence). CDR3: CSASAGGADQPQHF. The CDR3 DNA reads TGCAGTGCTAGTGCCGGGGGGGCGGATCAGCCCCAGCATTTT.

This sequence joins TRBV19 and TRBJ1-2; 9 positions agree with TRBD1. V trimming: 1 base; J trimming: 7 bases; junction bases outside the gene matches: 4. The CDR3 totals 14 residues. From germline, CDR1 is LNHDA and CDR2 SQIVND (reference sequence). The CDR3 DNA reads TGTGCCAGTAGTATAGGCACAGGGGGCTCTGGCTACACCTTC. The encoded protein is CASSIGTGGSGYTF.

This clone has a handful of counts. The chain has TRBV28 and TRBJ2-5; 7 positions match TRBD2. The length of the CDR3 is 16 residues. The germline CDR1 and CDR2 sequences are MDHEN and SYDVKM. J was trimmed by 4 bases and V by 5 bases; bases with no gene match: 13. DNA of the CDR3: TGTGCCAGCAGTCCCGTCCGGCGGGAGATCCCAGAGACCCAGTACTTC. Translating gives CASSPVRREIPETQYF.

The V gene is TRBV14, the J gene TRBJ2-7, with D unresolved. V shed 5 bases and J shed 5 bases, with 10 bases lying between them. This CDR3 is built from 12 residues. CDR1 SGHDN and CDR2 FVKESK come from the germline V gene. CDR3 residues: CASSSRFNEQYF. For the CDR3, the DNA is TGTGCCAGCAGCTCCAGATTTAACGAGCAGTACTTC.

This chain uses TRBV6-5 with TRBJ2-5; 7 bases line up with TRBD2. The V segment lost 8 bases and the J segment 7 bases; nucleotides outside the gene matches: 13. Looked up from germline, CDR1 is MNHEY and CDR2 is SVGAGI. The CDR3 sequence is 14 residues long. The chain's CDR3 is CASGLAEGKRTQYF. CDR3 sequence (DNA): TGTGCCAGCGGTCTAGCGGAGGGGAAGAGGACCCAGTACTTC.

This clone was found a few times. The chain employs TRBV9 and TRBJ2-2, with TRBD2 identical over 12 bases. With V trimmed by 0 bases and J by 6 bases, 6 bases remained unmatched. CDR1 is SGDLS, CDR2 YYNGEE, per germline. The CDR3 covers 17 residues. CDR3 loop: CASSVGLAGELAGELFF. The DNA for the CDR3 is TGTGCCAGCAGCGTAGGACTAGCGGGAGAGTTGGCCGGGGAGCTGTTTTTT.

As concerns this clone: The same CDR3 is also encoded by other DNA sequences in this sample. The CDR3 DNA sequence: TGTGCCAGCAGTCTACAGGGGGCTGGCTATGGCTACACCTTC. Its protein is CASSLQGAGYGYTF. The rearrangement links TRBV28 to TRBJ1-2; TRBD1 matches at 9 bases. V gave up 5 bases and J gave up 4 bases; unmatched junction bases: 5. The CDR3 totals 14 residues. Germline V CDR1 and CDR2: MDHEN, SYDVKM.

The chain uses TRBV19 and TRBJ2-7, with 9 positions matching TRBD1. V shed 5 bases, J shed 5 bases, and the junction held 10 bases outside the gene matches. Germline lookup yields CDR1 LNHDA and CDR2 SQIVND (reference sequence). This CDR3 has 15 amino acids. CDR3 coding DNA: TGTGCCAGTAGTTCTTCGGGACAGGGAAAGAACGAGCAGTACTTC. It translates to CASSSSGQGKNEQYF. Full variable domain (remainder filled in from reference TRBV19 and TRBJ2-7): DGGITQSPKYLFRKEGQNVTLSCEQNLNHDAMYWYRQDPGQGLRLIYYSQIVNDFQKGDIAEGYSVSREKKESFPLTVTSAQKNPTAFYLCASSSSGQGKNEQYFGPGTRLTVT.